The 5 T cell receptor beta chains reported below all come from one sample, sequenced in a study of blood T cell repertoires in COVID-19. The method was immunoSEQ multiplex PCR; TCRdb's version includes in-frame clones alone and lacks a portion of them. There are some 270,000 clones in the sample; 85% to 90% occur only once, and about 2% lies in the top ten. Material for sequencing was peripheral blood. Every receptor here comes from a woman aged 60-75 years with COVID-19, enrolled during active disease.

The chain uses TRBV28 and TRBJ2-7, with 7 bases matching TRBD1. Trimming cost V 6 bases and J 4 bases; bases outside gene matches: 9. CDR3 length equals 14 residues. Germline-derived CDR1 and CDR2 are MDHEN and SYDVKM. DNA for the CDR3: TGTGCCAGCAGGTCGACAGGGCTCCAGTACGAGCAGTACTTC. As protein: CASRSTGLQYEQYF.

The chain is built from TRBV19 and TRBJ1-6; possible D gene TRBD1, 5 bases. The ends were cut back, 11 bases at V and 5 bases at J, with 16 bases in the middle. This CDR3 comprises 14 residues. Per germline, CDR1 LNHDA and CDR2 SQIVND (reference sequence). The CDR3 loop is CAGAARYDNSPLHF. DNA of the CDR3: TGTGCCGGGGCCGCGAGGTACGATAATTCACCCCTCCACTTT.

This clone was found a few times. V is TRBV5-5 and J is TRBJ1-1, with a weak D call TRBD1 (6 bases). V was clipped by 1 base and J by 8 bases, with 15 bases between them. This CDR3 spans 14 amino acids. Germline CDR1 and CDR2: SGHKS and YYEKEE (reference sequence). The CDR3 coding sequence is TGTGCCAGCAGCTTGCAAACAGGGATGGGCGAAGCTTTCTTT. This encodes CASSLQTGMGEAFF.

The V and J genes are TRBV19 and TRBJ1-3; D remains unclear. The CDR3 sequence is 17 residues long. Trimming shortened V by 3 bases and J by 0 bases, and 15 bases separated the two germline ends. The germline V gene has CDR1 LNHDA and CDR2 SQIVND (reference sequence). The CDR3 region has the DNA TGTGCCAGTAGTATCGAAGGACTGCGGAACTCTGGAAACACCATATATTTT. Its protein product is CASSIEGLRNSGNTIYF.

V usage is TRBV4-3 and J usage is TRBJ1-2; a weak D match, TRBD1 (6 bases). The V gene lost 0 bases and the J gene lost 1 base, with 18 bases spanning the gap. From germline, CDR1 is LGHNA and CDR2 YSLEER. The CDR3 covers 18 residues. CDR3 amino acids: CASSQDYRASIFNYGYTF. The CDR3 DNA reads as TGCGCCAGCAGCCAAGACTACAGGGCCAGTATTTTTAACTATGGCTACACCTTC.